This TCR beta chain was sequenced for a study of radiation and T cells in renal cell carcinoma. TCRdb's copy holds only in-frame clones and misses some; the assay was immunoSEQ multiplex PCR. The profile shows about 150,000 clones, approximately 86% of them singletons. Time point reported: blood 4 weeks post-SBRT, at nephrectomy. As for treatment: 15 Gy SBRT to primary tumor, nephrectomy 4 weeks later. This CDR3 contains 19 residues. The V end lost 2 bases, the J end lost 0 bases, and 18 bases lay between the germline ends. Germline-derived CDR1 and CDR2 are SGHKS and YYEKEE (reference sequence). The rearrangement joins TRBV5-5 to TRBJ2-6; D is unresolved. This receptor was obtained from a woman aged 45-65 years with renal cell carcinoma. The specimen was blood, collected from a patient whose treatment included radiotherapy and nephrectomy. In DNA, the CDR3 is TGTGCCAGCAGCTTTAGGCCCCTCCGGCAGAGCTCTGGGGCCAACGTCCTGACTTTC. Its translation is CASSFRPLRQSSGANVLTF.